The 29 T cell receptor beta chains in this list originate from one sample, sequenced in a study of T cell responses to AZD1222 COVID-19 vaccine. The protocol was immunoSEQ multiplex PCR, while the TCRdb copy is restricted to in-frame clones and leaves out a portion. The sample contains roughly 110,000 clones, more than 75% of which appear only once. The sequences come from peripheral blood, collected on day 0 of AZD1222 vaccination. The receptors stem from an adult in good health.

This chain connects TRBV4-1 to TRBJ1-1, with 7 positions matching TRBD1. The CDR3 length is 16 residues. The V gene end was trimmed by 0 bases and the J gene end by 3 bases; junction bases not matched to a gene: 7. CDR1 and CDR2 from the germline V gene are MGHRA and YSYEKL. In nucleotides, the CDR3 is TGCGCCAGCAGCCAAGACCCACCAGGGGGTTACACTGAAGCTTTCTTT. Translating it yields CASSQDPPGGYTEAFF.

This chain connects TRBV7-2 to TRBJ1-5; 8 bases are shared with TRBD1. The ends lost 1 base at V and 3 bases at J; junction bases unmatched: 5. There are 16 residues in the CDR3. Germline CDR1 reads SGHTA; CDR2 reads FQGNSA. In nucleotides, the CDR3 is TGTGCCAGCAGCTTAGGTCAGACAGGGGTCAATCAGCCCCAGCATTTT. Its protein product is CASSLGQTGVNQPQHF.

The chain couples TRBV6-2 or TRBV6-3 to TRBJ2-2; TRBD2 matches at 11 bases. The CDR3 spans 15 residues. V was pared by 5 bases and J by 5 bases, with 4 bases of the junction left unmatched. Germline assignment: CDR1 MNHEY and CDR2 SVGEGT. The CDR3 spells CASSLTSGETGELFF. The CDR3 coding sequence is TGTGCCAGCAGTCTGACTAGCGGGGAAACCGGGGAGCTGTTTTTT.

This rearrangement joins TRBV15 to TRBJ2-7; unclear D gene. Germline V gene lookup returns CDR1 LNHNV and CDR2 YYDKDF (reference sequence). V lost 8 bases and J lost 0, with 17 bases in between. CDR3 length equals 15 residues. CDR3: CATSPRAESSYEQYF. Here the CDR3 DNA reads TGTGCCACCTCCCCCCGGGCAGAATCCTCCTACGAGCAGTACTTC.

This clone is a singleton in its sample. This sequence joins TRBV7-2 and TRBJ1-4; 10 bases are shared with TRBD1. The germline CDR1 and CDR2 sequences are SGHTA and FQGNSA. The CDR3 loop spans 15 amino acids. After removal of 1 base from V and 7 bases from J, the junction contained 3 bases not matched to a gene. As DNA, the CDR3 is TGTGCCAGCAGCTTAGGACGGACAGGGGGTGAAAAACTGTTTTTT. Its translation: CASSLGRTGGEKLFF.

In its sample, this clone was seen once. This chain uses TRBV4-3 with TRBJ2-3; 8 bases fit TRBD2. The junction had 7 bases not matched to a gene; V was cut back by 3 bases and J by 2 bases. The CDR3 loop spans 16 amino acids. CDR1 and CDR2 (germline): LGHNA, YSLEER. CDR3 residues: CASSQGTGGPTDTQYF. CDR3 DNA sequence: TGCGCCAGCAGCCAGGGAACGGGGGGGCCCACAGATACGCAGTATTTT.

The CDR3: CASTAVSNTEAFF. CDR3 coding DNA: TGTGCCAGCACCGCCGTATCGAACACTGAAGCTTTCTTT. The chain couples TRBV6-6 to TRBJ1-1; D uncertain. Germline-derived CDR1 and CDR2 are MNHNY and SVGAGI (reference sequence). The length of the CDR3 is 13 residues. V was clipped by 7 bases and J by 1 base, with 10 bases between them.

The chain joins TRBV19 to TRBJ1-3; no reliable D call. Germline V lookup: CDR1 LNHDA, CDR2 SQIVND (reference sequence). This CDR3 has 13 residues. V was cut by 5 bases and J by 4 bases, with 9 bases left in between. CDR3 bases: TGTGCCAGTAGTTGGCAGAAAGGAAACACCATATATTTT. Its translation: CASSWQKGNTIYF.

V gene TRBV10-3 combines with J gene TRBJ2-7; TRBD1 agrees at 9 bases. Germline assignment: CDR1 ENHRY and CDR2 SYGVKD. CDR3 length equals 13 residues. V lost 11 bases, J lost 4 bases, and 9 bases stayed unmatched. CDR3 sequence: CASRGGQGYEQYF. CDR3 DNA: TGTGCCTCGAGGGGCGGACAGGGGTACGAGCAGTACTTC.

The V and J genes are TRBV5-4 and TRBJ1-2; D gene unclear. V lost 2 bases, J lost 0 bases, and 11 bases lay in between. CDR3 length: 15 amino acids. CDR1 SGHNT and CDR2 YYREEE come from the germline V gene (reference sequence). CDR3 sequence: CASSFALTANYGYTF. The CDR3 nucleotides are TGTGCCAGCAGCTTCGCGCTTACAGCTAACTATGGCTACACCTTC.

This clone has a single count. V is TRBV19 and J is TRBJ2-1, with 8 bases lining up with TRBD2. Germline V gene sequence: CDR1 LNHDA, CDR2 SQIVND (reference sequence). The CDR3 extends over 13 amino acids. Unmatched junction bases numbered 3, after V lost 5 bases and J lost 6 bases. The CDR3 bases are TGTGCCAGTAGTCAACGGGGGGGCAATGAGCAGTTCTTC. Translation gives CASSQRGGNEQFF.

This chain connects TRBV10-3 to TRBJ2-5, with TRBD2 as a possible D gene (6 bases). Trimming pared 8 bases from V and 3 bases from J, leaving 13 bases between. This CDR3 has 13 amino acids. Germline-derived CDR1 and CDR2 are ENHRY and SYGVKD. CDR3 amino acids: CAIGQGGEETQYF. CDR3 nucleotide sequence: TGTGCCATCGGCCAGGGCGGGGAAGAGACCCAGTACTTC.

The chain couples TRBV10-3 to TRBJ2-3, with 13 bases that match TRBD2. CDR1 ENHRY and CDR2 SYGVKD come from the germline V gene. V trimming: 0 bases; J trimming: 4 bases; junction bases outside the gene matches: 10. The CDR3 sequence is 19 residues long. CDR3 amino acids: CAISESTMTSGGPSDTQYF. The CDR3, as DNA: TGTGCCATCAGTGAGTCTACAATGACTAGCGGGGGGCCTTCAGATACGCAGTATTTT.

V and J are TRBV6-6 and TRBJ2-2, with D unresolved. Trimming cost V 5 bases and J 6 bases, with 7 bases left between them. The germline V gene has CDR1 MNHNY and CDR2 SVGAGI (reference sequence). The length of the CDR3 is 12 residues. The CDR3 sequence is CASSVGSGELFF. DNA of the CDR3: TGTGCCAGCAGTGTGGGCTCCGGGGAGCTGTTTTTT.

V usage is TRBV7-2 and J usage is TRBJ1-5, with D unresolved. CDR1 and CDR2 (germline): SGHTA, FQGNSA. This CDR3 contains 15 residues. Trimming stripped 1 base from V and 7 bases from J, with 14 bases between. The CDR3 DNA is TGTGCCAGCAGCTTAGAGGGAAGTGCGGCGCAGCCCCAGCATTTT. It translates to CASSLEGSAAQPQHF.

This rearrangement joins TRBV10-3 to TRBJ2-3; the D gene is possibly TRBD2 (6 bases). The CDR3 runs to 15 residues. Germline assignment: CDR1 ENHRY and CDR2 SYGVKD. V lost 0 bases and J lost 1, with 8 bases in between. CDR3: CAISESREGTDTQYF. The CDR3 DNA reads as TGTGCCATCAGTGAGTCCAGGGAGGGCACAGATACGCAGTATTTT.

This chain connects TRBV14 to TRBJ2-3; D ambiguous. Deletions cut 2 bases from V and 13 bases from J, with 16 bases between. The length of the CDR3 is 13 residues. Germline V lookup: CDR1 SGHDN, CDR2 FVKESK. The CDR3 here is CASSQNPWPPEYF. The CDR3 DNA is TGTGCCAGCAGCCAAAACCCTTGGCCTCCAGAGTATTTT. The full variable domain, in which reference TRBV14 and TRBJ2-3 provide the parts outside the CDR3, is EAGVTQFPSHSVIEKGQTVTLRCDPISGHDNLYWYRRVMGKEIKFLLHFVKESKQDESGMPNNRFLAERTGGTYSTLKVQPAELEDSGVYFCASSQNPWPPEYFGPGTRLTVL.

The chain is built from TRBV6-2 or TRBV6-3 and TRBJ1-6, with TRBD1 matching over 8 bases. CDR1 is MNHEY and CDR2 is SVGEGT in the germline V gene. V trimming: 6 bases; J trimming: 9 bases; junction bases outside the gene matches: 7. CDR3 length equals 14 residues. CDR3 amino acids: CASSRQGSGSPLHF. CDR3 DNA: TGTGCCAGCAGCAGACAGGGGTCGGGTTCACCCCTCCACTTT.

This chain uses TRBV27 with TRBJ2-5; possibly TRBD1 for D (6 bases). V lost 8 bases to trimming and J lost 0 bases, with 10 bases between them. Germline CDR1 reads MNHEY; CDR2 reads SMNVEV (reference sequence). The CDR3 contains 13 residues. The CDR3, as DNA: TGTGCCAGCCGCGGACAGCACCAAGAGACCCAGTACTTC. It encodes CASRGQHQETQYF.

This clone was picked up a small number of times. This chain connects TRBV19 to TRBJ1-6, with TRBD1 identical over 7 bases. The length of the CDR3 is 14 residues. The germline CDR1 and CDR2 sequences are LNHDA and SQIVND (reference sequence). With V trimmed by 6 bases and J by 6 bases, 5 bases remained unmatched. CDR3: CASSNTGANSPLHF. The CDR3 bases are TGTGCCAGTAGCAACACAGGGGCTAATTCACCCCTCCACTTT. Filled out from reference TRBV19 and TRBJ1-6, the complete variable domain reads DGGITQSPKYLFRKEGQNVTLSCEQNLNHDAMYWYRQDPGQGLRLIYYSQIVNDFQKGDIAEGYSVSREKKESFPLTVTSAQKNPTAFYLCASSNTGANSPLHFGNGTRLTVT.

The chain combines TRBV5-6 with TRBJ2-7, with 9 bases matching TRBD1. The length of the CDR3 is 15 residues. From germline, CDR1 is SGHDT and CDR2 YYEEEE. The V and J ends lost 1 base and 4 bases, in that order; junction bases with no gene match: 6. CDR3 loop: CASSLPGTGWYEQYF. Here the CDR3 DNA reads TGTGCCAGCAGCTTGCCCGGGACAGGGTGGTACGAGCAGTACTTC.

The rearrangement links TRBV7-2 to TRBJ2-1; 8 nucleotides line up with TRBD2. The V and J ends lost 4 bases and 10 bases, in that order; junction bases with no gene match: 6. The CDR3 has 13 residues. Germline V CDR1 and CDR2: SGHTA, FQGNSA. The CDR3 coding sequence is TGTGCCAGCAGCTCCAGATTAGCGGGAGAGCAGTTCTTC. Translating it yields CASSSRLAGEQFF.

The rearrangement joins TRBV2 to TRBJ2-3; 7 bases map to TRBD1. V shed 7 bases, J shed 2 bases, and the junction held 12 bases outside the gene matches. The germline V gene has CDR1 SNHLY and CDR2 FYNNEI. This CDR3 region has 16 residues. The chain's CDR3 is CASMTGSNLNTDTQYF. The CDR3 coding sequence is TGTGCCAGCATGACAGGGTCGAACCTTAACACAGATACGCAGTATTTT.

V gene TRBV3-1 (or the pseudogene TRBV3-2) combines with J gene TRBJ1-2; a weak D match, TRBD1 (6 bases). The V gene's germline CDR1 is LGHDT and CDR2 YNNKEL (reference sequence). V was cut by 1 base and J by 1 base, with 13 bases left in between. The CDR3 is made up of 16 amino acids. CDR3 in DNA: TGTGCCAGCAGCCAAGGCCGGGGGGCCTTTAACTATGGCTACACCTTC. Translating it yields CASSQGRGAFNYGYTF.

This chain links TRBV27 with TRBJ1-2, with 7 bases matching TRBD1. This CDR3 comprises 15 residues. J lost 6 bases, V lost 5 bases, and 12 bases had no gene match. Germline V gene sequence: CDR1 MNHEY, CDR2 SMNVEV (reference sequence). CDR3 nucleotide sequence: TGTGCCAGCAGTCTACAGGGGAATCCATGGGATGGCTACACCTTC. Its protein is CASSLQGNPWDGYTF.

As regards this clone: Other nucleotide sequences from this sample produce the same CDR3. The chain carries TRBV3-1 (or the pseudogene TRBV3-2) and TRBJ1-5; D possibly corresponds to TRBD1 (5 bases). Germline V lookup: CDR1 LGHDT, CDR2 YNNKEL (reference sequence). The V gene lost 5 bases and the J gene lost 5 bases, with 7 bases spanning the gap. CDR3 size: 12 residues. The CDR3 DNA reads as TGTGCCAGCAGCTTAGGGGATCAGCCCCAGCATTTT. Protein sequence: CASSLGDQPQHF.

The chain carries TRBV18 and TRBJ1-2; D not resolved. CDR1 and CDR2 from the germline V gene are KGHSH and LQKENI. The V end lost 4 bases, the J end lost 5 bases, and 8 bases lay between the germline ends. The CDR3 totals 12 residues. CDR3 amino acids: CASSREGYGYTF. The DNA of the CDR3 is TGTGCCAGCTCACGCGAGGGATATGGCTACACCTTC.

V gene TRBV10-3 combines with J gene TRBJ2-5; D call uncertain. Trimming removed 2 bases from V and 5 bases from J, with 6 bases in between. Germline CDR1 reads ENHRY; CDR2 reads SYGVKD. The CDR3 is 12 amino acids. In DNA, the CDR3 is TGTGCCATCAGTGAGAAGGTCGAGACCCAGTACTTC. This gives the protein CAISEKVETQYF.

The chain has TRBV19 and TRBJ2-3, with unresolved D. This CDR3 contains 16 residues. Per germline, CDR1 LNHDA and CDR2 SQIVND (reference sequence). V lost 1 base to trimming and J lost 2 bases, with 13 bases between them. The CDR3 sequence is CASSIGSARATDTQYF. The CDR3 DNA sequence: TGTGCCAGTAGTATAGGATCCGCCCGGGCCACAGATACGCAGTATTTT.